This T cell receptor (beta chain) comes out of a study of CD4 T cells in relation to SARS-CoV-2 and coronaviruses. Before the COVID-19 pandemic, during about 2010-2019, CD4+ T cells were taken from unexposed donors. CD4+ T cells were isolated from the cells after more than 8 days of culture. To note about this clone: What it recognizes is unknown.

Some clones are missing from TCRdb's copy, which holds only in-frame ones; the method was immunoSEQ multiplex PCR. The sample comprises over 25,000 clones, 60% to 75% of which are singletons, and 10% to 15% rests with the top ten. The sequence derives from a human donor in good health. Sample: CD4+ T cells from PBMCs, cultured in vitro.

As DNA, the CDR3 is TGTGCCAGCAGTGAGGTGGTCCCCTATAATTCACCCCTCCACTTT. This encodes CASSEVVPYNSPLHF. This sequence joins TRBV2 and TRBJ1-6; D gene uncertain. The CDR3 consists of 15 residues. Per germline, CDR1 SNHLY and CDR2 FYNNEI. The V and J ends lost 3 bases and 2 bases respectively, with 8 bases between them.